This T cell receptor beta chain was obtained from a study of blood T cell repertoires in COVID-19. In the study overall: From T cells, B-cell-depleted T cells, or PBMCs came the material, which was cDNA or gDNA.

CDR3 size: 18 residues. V lost 1 base to trimming and J lost 5 bases; unmatched junction nucleotides: 13. Germline V CDR1 and CDR2: LGHNA, YSLEER. In the original workflow: Nucleated cell counts were estimated from reference gene primer amplification. TCRdb keeps only in-frame clones here, not all; method: immunoSEQ multiplex PCR. V and J calls and clone size come straight from that table; D and trimming were deduced from the DNA. Of roughly 41,000 clones in the sample, 70% to 90% are singletons; the top ten hold less than 20%. The V and J genes are TRBV4-3 and TRBJ2-1, with TRBD2 identical over 8 bases. This clonotype originated in a human donor in a cohort sampled during active COVID-19. The donor label of this sample is uncertain. Sequencing used peripheral blood. CDR3 sequence (DNA): TGCGCCAGCAGCCAAGGTCGGGCGGGCGGGGGGCCGGACAATGAGCAGTTCTTC. Its translation is CASSQGRAGGGPDNEQFF.